What follows are 10 T cell receptor beta chains derived from one specimen sequenced in a study of T cell responses to AZD1222 COVID-19 vaccine. TCRdb's copy holds only in-frame clones and misses some; the assay was immunoSEQ multiplex PCR. The table records approximately 150,000 clones, 88% of them present only once. The input for sequencing was peripheral blood, taken on day 0 of AZD1222 vaccination. These receptors were obtained from an adult in good health.

The rearrangement links TRBV7-9 to TRBJ1-3; D possibly corresponds to TRBD1 (6 bases). The length of the CDR3 is 15 residues. Trimming took 3 bases from V and 3 from J, leaving 12 bases between them. The germline V gene has CDR1 SEHNR and CDR2 FQNEAQ (reference sequence). Here the CDR3 DNA reads TGTGCCAGCAGCTTGGACAGAGACCATGGAAACACCATATATTTT. This codes for CASSLDRDHGNTIYF.

The rearrangement links TRBV4-3 to TRBJ2-3; 7 bases agree with TRBD2. Germline V lookup: CDR1 LGHNA, CDR2 YSLEER. The CDR3 loop spans 17 amino acids. V trimming: 0 bases; J trimming: 8 bases; junction bases outside the gene matches: 14. CDR3 nucleotides: TGCGCCAGCAGCCAAGATGGTCTAGCGGTGAACGAAGGTACGCAGTATTTT. Translating gives CASSQDGLAVNEGTQYF.

The genes are TRBV7-2 and TRBJ1-2; 9 bases line up with TRBD1. Losses at the gene ends were 5 bases for V and 0 bases for J; bases not matched to a gene: 4. In germline, CDR1 is SGHTA, CDR2 FQGNSA. The CDR3 has 15 residues. This CDR3 reads CASSHRQGANYGYTF. In DNA form, the CDR3 reads TGTGCCAGCAGCCATAGACAGGGGGCTAACTATGGCTACACCTTC.

The chain is built from TRBV29-1 and TRBJ1-2; D gene uncertain. V was pared by 0 bases and J by 5 bases, with 13 bases between. The CDR3 spans 14 residues. Germline V gene lookup returns CDR1 SQVTM and CDR2 ANQGSEA. CDR3 sequence (DNA): TGCAGCGTTGAAGATCCCGGTCGGCCGTATGGCTACACCTTC. Translation: CSVEDPGRPYGYTF.

The chain is built from TRBV5-1 and TRBJ2-5; no reliable D call. Germline assignment: CDR1 SGHRS and CDR2 YFSETQ. The CDR3 is 12 amino acids. V gave up 4 bases and J gave up 6 bases, with 10 bases separating them. DNA of the CDR3: TGCGCCAGCAGCGCGGACGAGAAGACCCAGTACTTC. Translation: CASSADEKTQYF.

This chain uses TRBV13 with TRBJ2-1, with 11 bases fitting TRBD1. Looked up from germline, CDR1 is PRHDT and CDR2 is FYEKMQ (reference sequence). The CDR3 totals 14 residues. V lost 0 bases and J lost 15; bases outside the gene matches: 7. As DNA, the CDR3 is TGTGCCAGCAGCTTAGGCCTCCGGGACAGGGGGATGTTCTTC. Its protein product is CASSLGLRDRGMFF. Drawing the rest from reference TRBV13 and TRBJ2-1, the complete variable domain is AAGVIQSPRHLIKEKRETATLKCYPIPRHDTVYWYQQGPGQDPQFLISFYEKMQSDKGSIPDRFSAQQFSDYHSELNMSSLELGDSALYFCASSLGLRDRGMFFGPGTRLTVL.

This chain connects TRBV21-1 to TRBJ1-1. TRBV21-1 is labeled a pseudogene. The CDR3 runs 15 residues. The CDR3: CASSKWSGEDTEAFF. As DNA, the CDR3 is TGTGCCAGCAGCAAATGGTCTGGGGAAGACACTGAAGCTTTCTTT.

J is TRBJ2-1 and V is TRBV9; weak D call: TRBD2 (6 bases). The CDR3 contains 12 residues. The germline V gene encodes CDR1 SGDLS and CDR2 YYNGEE. Trimming took off 0 bases at V and 12 bases at J, with 10 bases between the two ends. CDR3 DNA sequence: TGTGCCAGCAGCGTAGGGCGGGAAAGGCAGTTCTTC. Its translation: CASSVGRERQFF.

This chain uses TRBV29-1 with TRBJ2-5; no clear D. This CDR3 has 12 amino acids. Germline V CDR1 and CDR2: SQVTM, ANQGSEA. V was cut by 4 bases and J by 3 bases, with 9 bases left in between. The chain's CDR3 is CSVGHLEETQYF. CDR3 coding DNA: TGCAGCGTTGGCCACCTCGAAGAGACCCAGTACTTC.

The genes are TRBV19 and TRBJ1-1; possible D gene TRBD1, 5 bases. CDR1 and CDR2 from the germline V gene are LNHDA and SQIVND (reference sequence). The V end lost 2 bases, the J end lost 4 bases, and 8 bases lay between the germline ends. CDR3 length: 13 residues. The CDR3 reads CASSIIRATEAFF. The CDR3 DNA follows: TGTGCCAGTAGTATAATCAGGGCCACTGAAGCTTTCTTT.